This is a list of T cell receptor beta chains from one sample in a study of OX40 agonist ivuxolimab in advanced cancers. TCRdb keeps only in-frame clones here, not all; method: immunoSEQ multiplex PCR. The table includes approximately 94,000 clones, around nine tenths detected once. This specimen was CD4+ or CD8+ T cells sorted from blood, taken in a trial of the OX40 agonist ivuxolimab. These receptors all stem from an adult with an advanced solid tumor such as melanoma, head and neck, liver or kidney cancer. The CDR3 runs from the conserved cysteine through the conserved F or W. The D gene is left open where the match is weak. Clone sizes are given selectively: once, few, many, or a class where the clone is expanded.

cdr3_nt: TGTGCCAGCAGCCCCATCGACAGGGAACTGGATACGCAGTATTTT
cdr3_aa: CASSPIDRELDTQYF
j_call: TRBJ2-3
v_call: TRBV27
clone_size: -
d_call: TRBD1

cdr3_nt: TGTGCCAGCAGCTTGGTCGGGGGAGTAACGGGGAATGAGCAGTTCTTC
cdr3_aa: CASSLVGGVTGNEQFF
j_call: TRBJ2-1
v_call: TRBV5-5
clone_size: -
d_call: -

cdr3_nt: TGTGCCAGCAGCCTCGTTGGGGGTCTGTACTTC
cdr3_aa: CASSLVGGLYF
j_call: TRBJ2-7
v_call: TRBV7-2
clone_size: -
d_call: -

cdr3_nt: TGTGCCAGCAGCTTTCCAAGGAAATTCGACGAGCAGTACTTC
cdr3_aa: CASSFPRKFDEQYF
j_call: TRBJ2-7
v_call: TRBV5-5
clone_size: once
d_call: -

cdr3_nt: TGCGCCAGCGCTTGGGATTTGAACACCGGGGAGCTGTTTTTT
cdr3_aa: CASAWDLNTGELFF
j_call: TRBJ2-2
v_call: TRBV4-3
clone_size: -
d_call: -

cdr3_nt: TGTGCCAGCAGCTTATTCAGGGCCCGCGGGGAGACCCAGTACTTC
cdr3_aa: CASSLFRARGETQYF
j_call: TRBJ2-5
v_call: TRBV7-8
clone_size: -
d_call: -

cdr3_nt: TGTGCCAGCAGCGTTTCAACAGGGAACGAGCAGTACTTC
cdr3_aa: CASSVSTGNEQYF
j_call: TRBJ2-7
v_call: TRBV9
clone_size: -
d_call: -

cdr3_nt: TGTGCCAGCGGCGGGCGGGGACAGGGGAGTGTCGAGACCCAGTACTTC
cdr3_aa: CASGGRGQGSVETQYF
j_call: TRBJ2-5
v_call: TRBV5-4
clone_size: -
d_call: TRBD1

cdr3_nt: TGTGCCAGCAGCCTCGCCACCGGGACTAGCGGGAAGGAGACCCAGTACTTC
cdr3_aa: CASSLATGTSGKETQYF
j_call: TRBJ2-5
v_call: TRBV5-4
clone_size: -
d_call: TRBD2

cdr3_nt: TGCGCCAGCAGTTTGATAGACAGGGAGGACTATGGCTACACCTTC
cdr3_aa: CASSLIDREDYGYTF
j_call: TRBJ1-2
v_call: TRBV10-2
clone_size: -
d_call: TRBD1

cdr3_nt: TGTGCCAGCAGCTTGACAGGGGCTGGAAACACCATATATTTT
cdr3_aa: CASSLTGAGNTIYF
j_call: TRBJ1-3
v_call: TRBV5-4
clone_size: -
d_call: TRBD1

cdr3_nt: TGTGCCAGTAGTCGGGACAGGGCCCCCGGCGAGCAGTACTTC
cdr3_aa: CASSRDRAPGEQYF
j_call: TRBJ2-7
v_call: TRBV19
clone_size: -
d_call: TRBD1

cdr3_nt: TGTGCCAGCAGCCCTGGGACTAGCGACCAAGAGACCCAGTACTTC
cdr3_aa: CASSPGTSDQETQYF
j_call: TRBJ2-5
v_call: TRBV11-3
clone_size: once
d_call: TRBD2

cdr3_nt: TGTGCCAGCATCGTCGGGAGCCTTAATGAGCAGTTCTTC
cdr3_aa: CASIVGSLNEQFF
j_call: TRBJ2-1
v_call: TRBV7-9
clone_size: -
d_call: -

cdr3_nt: TGTGCCAGCCGTGCGAACCTGAACACTGAAGCTTTCTTT
cdr3_aa: CASRANLNTEAFF
j_call: TRBJ1-1
v_call: TRBV28
clone_size: -
d_call: -

cdr3_nt: TGTGCCAGCAGCTTGGGGACAGATAATTATTCTGGCGAGCAGTACTTC
cdr3_aa: CASSLGTDNYSGEQYF
j_call: TRBJ2-7
v_call: TRBV5-8
clone_size: -
d_call: -

cdr3_nt: TGCGCCAGCAGTCCCATTTTGGGGGGAGCCGGGGAGCTGTTTTTT
cdr3_aa: CASSPILGGAGELFF
j_call: TRBJ2-2
v_call: TRBV4-3
clone_size: -
d_call: -

cdr3_nt: TGCGCCAGCAGCCAAGATCACCGAGCGGGAGGAGGCACAGATACGCAGTATTTT
cdr3_aa: CASSQDHRAGGGTDTQYF
j_call: TRBJ2-3
v_call: TRBV4-3
clone_size: -
d_call: TRBD2

cdr3_nt: TGTGCCTGGGACAGGTTGAACACTGAAGCTTTCTTT
cdr3_aa: CAWDRLNTEAFF
j_call: TRBJ1-1
v_call: TRBV30
clone_size: few
d_call: -

cdr3_nt: TGTGCCAGCAGCGTAGACAGGATGTCATTGGCCCAGCATTTT
cdr3_aa: CASSVDRMSLAQHF
j_call: TRBJ1-5
v_call: TRBV11-2
clone_size: -
d_call: -

cdr3_nt: TGTGCCAGAGACAGGTTGGAGTCACCCCTCCACTTT
cdr3_aa: CARDRLESPLHF
j_call: TRBJ1-6
v_call: TRBV21-1
clone_size: few
d_call: -

cdr3_nt: TGTGCCAGCTCACCACCCCTAGCGGGGGCAGATACGCAGTATTTT
cdr3_aa: CASSPPLAGADTQYF
j_call: TRBJ2-3
v_call: TRBV18
clone_size: -
d_call: TRBD2

cdr3_nt: TGTGCCAGCAGCAACCATCGTACAGGGTACACTGAAGCTTTCTTT
cdr3_aa: CASSNHRTGYTEAFF
j_call: TRBJ1-1
v_call: TRBV21-1
clone_size: -
d_call: -

cdr3_nt: TGTGCCAGCAGTTTTCGACAGGGGAGGGTTTCACCCCTCCACTTT
cdr3_aa: CASSFRQGRVSPLHF
j_call: TRBJ1-6
v_call: TRBV7-2
clone_size: -
d_call: TRBD1

cdr3_nt: TGTGCCAGCAGCTTTTCTGGACATGCCCGCGACGAGCAGTACTTC
cdr3_aa: CASSFSGHARDEQYF
j_call: TRBJ2-7
v_call: TRBV11-1
clone_size: -
d_call: -

cdr3_nt: TGTGCCAGCAGATCCCGCCTTACAGCGGCGGGGGAGCTGTTTTTT
cdr3_aa: CASRSRLTAAGELFF
j_call: TRBJ2-2
v_call: TRBV6-6
clone_size: -
d_call: -

cdr3_nt: TGTGCCAGCAGCTCGCAGGGGACTGGGGCCAACGTCCTGACTTTC
cdr3_aa: CASSSQGTGANVLTF
j_call: TRBJ2-6
v_call: TRBV5-8
clone_size: -
d_call: -

cdr3_nt: TGTGCCAGCAGTTTTTGGTCAGGGGTCAATGAGCAGTTCTTC
cdr3_aa: CASSFWSGVNEQFF
j_call: TRBJ2-1
v_call: TRBV28
clone_size: -
d_call: -

cdr3_nt: TGTGCCAGCAGCTTATCCAGGGTTGATGGCTACACCTTC
cdr3_aa: CASSLSRVDGYTF
j_call: TRBJ1-2
v_call: TRBV7-8
clone_size: -
d_call: -

cdr3_nt: TGTGCCAGCAGCCCCTACAGGGGCTCCTACGAGCAGTACTTC
cdr3_aa: CASSPYRGSYEQYF
j_call: TRBJ2-7
v_call: TRBV11-2
clone_size: -
d_call: TRBD1

cdr3_nt: TGTGCCAGCAGCCTGAGTACCTACAATGAGCAGTTCTTC
cdr3_aa: CASSLSTYNEQFF
j_call: TRBJ2-1
v_call: TRBV7-2
clone_size: -
d_call: -

cdr3_nt: TGTGCCAGCAGCTTAGGACACCTAGCTAACTATGGCTACACCTTC
cdr3_aa: CASSLGHLANYGYTF
j_call: TRBJ1-2
v_call: TRBV7-9
clone_size: -
d_call: -